Reported below is one TCR beta chain. Antigen unknown. MiXCR was run by TCRdb on the 5' RACE reads, yielding one entry per CDR3 protein. The repertoire includes 500,000 or so distinct CDR3 sequences, approximately 22% of them detected once, and about 0.99% sits in the top ten. The V and J ends lost 2 bases and 4 bases respectively, with 5 bases between them. Germline V gene data show CDR1 as SEHNR and CDR2 as FQNEAQ (reference sequence). The CDR3 is 13 amino acids. The data stem from a study of identical twins. Findings and limits, study-wide: The degree of excess twin sharing was weaker in beta out-of-frame sequences.

In addition, the sample was reused for a study of T cells expressing NK-cell markers. As that report states: Within the sequenced cohort of eight donors, seven exhibited HCMV seropositivity and one was seronegative. CD8+ T cells in over 5 donors included dominant NKG2C+ clonotypes at about 1.0-7.5%. For several donors, these clonotypes were likewise the leading ones in the CD3+CD56-NKG2C+ fraction.

Material for sequencing was CD4+ T cells sorted from blood. This chain links TRBV7-9 with TRBJ1-4; no clear D gene. This clonotype was sampled from a woman aged 18-35 years in good health. The CDR3 protein is CASSLQNNEKLFF. In DNA, the CDR3 is TGTGCCAGCAGCTTACAGAATAATGAAAAACTGTTTTTT.